The present entry profiles one TCR beta chain with its context. Its antigen remains unidentified. This entry is derived from a study of cytomegalovirus exposure and HLA in healthy donors. It was with 60 Vbeta and 13 Jbeta primers that the PCR ran. Generated by immunoSEQ multiplex PCR, the TCRdb table keeps only in-frame clones and is missing some. The sample holds about 120,000 clones, around 80% seen once. Study-wide results and limits: Researchers had no immune exposure information except CMV serostatus available. Per a later analysis, under 20,000 TCR beta sequences showed association with HLA alleles at 0.05 false discovery rate.

This CDR3 is built from 15 residues. Per the germline V gene, CDR1 is MNHEY and CDR2 is SMNVEV (reference sequence). V was pared by 4 bases and J by 4 bases, with 16 bases between. This receptor was taken from a man aged 25 to 40 in good health and CMV-seropositive. The sample comprised PBMCs. The chain links TRBV27 to TRBJ1-2; the D is unclear. CDR3 sequence: CASSSTLLNSYGYTF. CDR3 DNA: TGTGCCAGCAGTTCGACCCTCCTGAACAGCTATGGCTACACCTTC.